This T cell receptor beta chain came from a study of cytomegalovirus exposure and HLA in healthy donors. Looked up from germline, CDR1 is SGHAT and CDR2 is FQNNGV. CDR3 size: 13 residues. V lost 6 bases and J lost 4, with 12 bases in between. 13 Jbeta primers and 60 Vbeta primers were used for the PCR. Assay: immunoSEQ multiplex PCR; the TCRdb copy retains only in-frame clones and omits some. The profile shows roughly 80,000 clones, about 60% of them singletons. The chain is built from TRBV11-2 and TRBJ1-2; maybe TRBD1 (5 bases). This receptor was identified in a young man in good health and CMV-seropositive. The sequenced sample was PBMCs. Here the CDR3 reads CASRGAGGYGYTF. In nucleotides, the CDR3 is TGTGCCAGCAGAGGGGCGGGAGGCTATGGCTACACCTTC. The variable domain in full, with the rest retrieved from reference TRBV11-2 and TRBJ1-2, is EAGVAQSPRYKIIEKRQSVAFWCNPISGHATLYWYQQILGQGPKLLIQFQNNGVVDDSQLPKDRFSAERLKGVDSTLKIQPAKLEDSAVYLCASRGAGGYGYTFGSGTRLTVV.